This T cell receptor (beta chain) was recovered during a study of T cells after yellow fever vaccination. The CDR3 has 14 amino acids. The V gene's germline CDR1 is MRHNA and CDR2 SNTAGT. Trimming at V came to 4 bases and at J to 3 bases, leaving 2 bases not matched to a gene. Via MiXCR, TCRdb re-called the 5' RACE reads, giving one row per CDR3 protein. The sample records more than 250,000 distinct CDR3 sequences, 6.8% being singletons. The sequence was collected from a man aged 18 to 29 who received the YFV17D yellow fever vaccine. This chain joins TRBV6-4 and TRBJ2-1, with 8 bases identical to TRBD1. Sequencing was performed on PBMCs, taken 35 to 50 days after the first yellow fever vaccination. This CDR3 is CASSVDRGYNEQFF. DNA of the CDR3: TGTGCCAGCAGTGTTGACAGGGGCTACAATGAGCAGTTCTTC.